What follows is one T cell receptor beta chain and its context. As yet, its antigen is unknown. CDR1 and CDR2 (germline): LGHNA, YSLEER. Unmatched junction bases numbered 4, after V lost 0 bases and J lost 3 bases. This CDR3 has 15 residues. This sample is part of a study of cytomegalovirus exposure and HLA in healthy donors. Study information: In terms of ancestry, the Caucasian-associated cluster contained about four fifths of the 300 to 400 genotyped donors.

Study conclusions and caveats: Across donors, sequencing depth was assumed by presence/absence analyses to be roughly uniform.

The PCR made use of 60 Vbeta and 13 Jbeta primers. Produced via immunoSEQ multiplex PCR; TCRdb's table is partial and in-frame only. The data contain around 150,000 clones, roughly 79% of them singletons. The chain recombines TRBV4-3 with TRBJ1-1; 7 bases fit TRBD1. Sequencing input: PBMCs. This TCR was recovered from a woman between 50 and 59 years old in good health and CMV-seropositive. CDR3 in amino acids: CASSQEKGADTEAFF. The CDR3 DNA reads as TGCGCCAGCAGCCAAGAAAAGGGGGCGGACACTGAAGCTTTCTTT.